Listed below are T cell receptor beta chains from one sample, sequenced in a study of beta chain features in type 1 diabetes. The method was immunoSEQ multiplex PCR; TCRdb's version includes in-frame clones alone and lacks a portion of them. This table holds over 40,000 clones, roughly 70% found once. Sequenced material: Tregs from blood. The receptors here all came from a woman aged 18-29 years with type 1 diabetes. CDR3s include the opening cysteine and the closing phenylalanine or tryptophan. D genes are given only for firm matches. Clone size is given for some rows only: seen once, a few or many times, or a class if the clone is expanded.

clone size: NA
D gene: NA
V gene: TRBV28
J gene: TRBJ1-1
CDR3 protein: CASRAAVPRAEAFF
CDR3 DNA: TGTGCCAGCAGGGCGGCTGTTCCTCGGGCTGAAGCTTTCTTT

clone size: few
D gene: TRBD2
V gene: TRBV7-6
J gene: TRBJ2-7
CDR3 protein: CASSLDSLADYEQYF
CDR3 DNA: TGTGCCAGCAGCTTAGATTCCCTAGCGGACTACGAGCAGTACTTC

clone size: NA
D gene: TRBD2
V gene: TRBV27
J gene: TRBJ2-2
CDR3 protein: CASSSNRGAGGGGELFF
CDR3 DNA: TGTGCCAGCAGTTCGAATCGGGGAGCGGGGGGCGGCGGGGAGCTGTTTTTT

clone size: NA
D gene: NA
V gene: TRBV7-2
J gene: TRBJ2-5
CDR3 protein: CASSPQGKETQYF
CDR3 DNA: TGTGCCAGCAGCCCGCAGGGCAAAGAGACCCAGTACTTC

clone size: NA
D gene: NA
V gene: TRBV18
J gene: TRBJ2-7
CDR3 protein: CASSGGAWGEQYF
CDR3 DNA: TGTGCCAGCTCTGGGGGGGCTTGGGGCGAGCAGTACTTC

clone size: NA
D gene: NA
V gene: TRBV29-1
J gene: TRBJ2-3
CDR3 protein: CSVGGRGLSTDTQYF
CDR3 DNA: TGCAGCGTGGGGGGGCGGGGACTGAGCACAGATACGCAGTATTTT

clone size: NA
D gene: NA
V gene: TRBV4-2
J gene: TRBJ2-5
CDR3 protein: CASSQDQGRGETQYF
CDR3 DNA: TGTGCCAGCAGCCAAGATCAGGGCAGGGGAGAGACCCAGTACTTC

clone size: NA
D gene: NA
V gene: TRBV18
J gene: TRBJ2-5
CDR3 protein: CASSPSGETQYF
CDR3 DNA: TGTGCCAGCTCACCATCGGGAGAGACCCAGTACTTC

clone size: NA
D gene: NA
V gene: TRBV7-8
J gene: TRBJ1-1
CDR3 protein: CASSYNTRGEAFF
CDR3 DNA: TGTGCCAGCAGCTACAATACCAGGGGTGAAGCTTTCTTT

clone size: once
D gene: NA
V gene: TRBV6-6
J gene: TRBJ2-5
CDR3 protein: CASSSYRYQETQYF
CDR3 DNA: TGTGCCAGCAGTTCGTACAGGTACCAAGAGACCCAGTACTTC

clone size: few
D gene: TRBD2
V gene: TRBV15
J gene: TRBJ2-7
CDR3 protein: CATSRGESGNYEQYF
CDR3 DNA: TGTGCCACCAGCAGAGGCGAAAGCGGGAACTACGAGCAGTACTTC

clone size: NA
D gene: NA
V gene: TRBV6-1
J gene: TRBJ2-7
CDR3 protein: CASVRQGPGYEQYF
CDR3 DNA: TGTGCCAGCGTGAGGCAGGGGCCTGGCTACGAGCAGTACTTC

clone size: few
D gene: TRBD2
V gene: TRBV7-2
J gene: TRBJ2-4
CDR3 protein: CASSLVTSGAHF
CDR3 DNA: TGTGCCAGCAGCTTAGTGACTAGCGGGGCCCACTTC

clone size: NA
D gene: NA
V gene: TRBV18
J gene: TRBJ1-2
CDR3 protein: CASSREPYGYTF
CDR3 DNA: TGTGCCAGCTCACGGGAGCCCTATGGCTACACCTTC

clone size: NA
D gene: NA
V gene: TRBV18
J gene: TRBJ1-2
CDR3 protein: CASAMNDRANYGYTF
CDR3 DNA: TGTGCCAGCGCCATGAATGATCGGGCTAACTATGGCTACACCTTC

clone size: NA
D gene: NA
V gene: TRBV19
J gene: TRBJ2-1
CDR3 protein: CASSPIPRWANPDNEQFF
CDR3 DNA: TGTGCCAGTAGCCCTATCCCCCGGTGGGCGAACCCAGACAATGAGCAGTTCTTC